The T cell receptor (beta chain) under discussion was sequenced for a study of CD8+ T cells in alopecia areata. RNA was isolated and reverse transcribed to cDNA, the sequencing template. TCRdb's copy holds only in-frame clones and misses some; the assay was immunoSEQ multiplex PCR. This table has around 190,000 clones, over 60% appearing once. Findings and caveats of the study: Scalp clonality, together with expanded CD8+ clones among the top 100, fell significantly with tofacitinib.

In this sample, this clone turned up once. Its antigen remains unidentified. Noted treatment: oral pan-JAK inhibitor, 5-10 mg twice daily. This receptor was obtained from a human donor with alopecia areata. The specimen was CD4+ T cells sorted from blood, collected at week 4, from a patient treated with tofacitinib.

For the CDR3, the DNA is TGTGCCATCGTACCCCCCGGGGCCAACGTCCTGACTTTC. As protein: CAIVPPGANVLTF. The chain uses TRBV2 and TRBJ2-6; D unclear. The CDR3 consists of 13 residues. V gave up 10 bases and J gave up 4 bases, with 11 bases separating them. The germline gives CDR1 SNHLY, CDR2 FYNNEI.